What follows are 14 T cell receptor delta chains derived from one specimen sequenced in a study of γδ T cells in repeated Plasmodium falciparum infection. TCRdb redid clone calling on the multiplex PCR reads using CATT. The repertoire holds around 50,000 delta-chain clones, with 1.6% as singletons. Vgamma9/Vdelta2+ and Vdelta2-negative gammadelta T cells were flow-sorted from PBMC for bulk sequencing. The sequenced sample was gamma-delta T cells from blood. Receptors were obtained from a pool of human donors (malaria-infected and uninfected, not separated).

In this sample, this clone turned up many times. One end of the junction fails to match germline, which may point to a read error. The chain has TRDV1 and TRDJ1; unclear D gene. CDR3 length equals 13 residues. CDR1 and CDR2 (germline): TSWWSYY, QGS. The chain's CDR3 is CALGELERKKPIF. As DNA, the CDR3 is TGTGCTCTTGGGGAACTAGAACGGAAAAAACCCATCTTT.

This clone was picked up a small number of times. The TCRdb protein comes from a much larger clone and disagrees with this DNA's translation at residue 15, likely due to a read error; the protein given here is derived from the DNA. The V gene is given as TRDV2, and no J gene call is available; TRDD3 reflects the table's D call only, with no check against the DNA. This CDR3 has 17 amino acids. The germline CDR1 and CDR2 sequences are GEAIGNYY and EKD. This chain's CDR3 is CACDKWGIRKYTDKPIF. The DNA of the CDR3 is TGTGCCTGTGACAAGTGGGGGATACGAAAGTACACCGATAAACCCATCTTT.

This clone is labeled medium-sized. The same CDR3 also results from other DNA sequences found in this sample. The chain has TRDV1 and TRDJ1; no definite D call. V was trimmed by 7 bases and J by 7 bases, leaving 34 bases between them. The CDR3 contains 19 residues. The germline gives CDR1 TSWWSYY, CDR2 QGS. DNA of the CDR3: TGTGCTCTTGCGTCAGCACTCCGTCTCGGGGCCCCTCCTGCGGGTAAACTCATCTTT. It is translated as CALASALRLGAPPAGKLIF.

On this clone itself: This DNA translates differently at residue 13 from the TCRdb protein, which is that of a much larger clone; a read error is likely, and the protein shown is the DNA's own translation. V is TRDV1 and J is TRDJ1; 11 nucleotides line up with TRDD3. Germline V gene lookup returns CDR1 TSWWSYY and CDR2 QGS. The CDR3 sequence is 16 residues long. V lost 4 bases, J lost 10 bases, and 14 bases stayed unmatched. CDR3 sequence reads: CALGAGLGDTFNRLIF. The CDR3 DNA reads TGTGCTCTTGGGGCCGGCCTGGGGGATACATTCAACAGACTCATCTTT.

About this clone itself: The protein in TCRdb stems from a much larger clone and differs at residue 5 from this DNA's translation, likely a read error; here the protein is translated from the DNA. This chain joins TRDV1 and TRDJ1, with 11 bases aligning to TRDD3. TCRdb offers no J gene call, so here the DNA was matched to germline to obtain one. CDR1 and CDR2 from the germline V gene are TSWWSYY and QGS. Germline trimming cut 4 bases from V and 0 bases from J; bases unmatched to any gene: 13. This CDR3 contains 19 residues. CDR3 coding DNA: TGTGCTCTTGGGGGACGGTTAGTACTGGGGGATAGGTACACCGATAAACTCATCTTT. This gives the protein CALGGRLVLGDRYTDKLIF.

Concerning this clone: This DNA's translation differs at residue 5 from TCRdb's protein, which comes from a much larger clone; a read error is likely, and the protein shown is translated from the DNA. The chain uses TRDV1 and TRDJ1; 11 nucleotides align to TRDD3. Germline CDR1 is TSWWSYY and CDR2 is QGS. With 4 bases clipped from V and 3 bases from J, the junction kept 25 bases outside the gene matches. The CDR3 is 22 residues long. Written as DNA, the CDR3 is TGTGCTCTTGGGGTACCCGTGAGGTCTTCCTACTGGGGGATAAAGGTGGCCGATAAACTCATCTTT. It encodes CALGVPVRSSYWGIKVADKLIF.

The table lists this clone with many counts. The chain employs TRDV1 and TRDJ1, with D perhaps assigned TRDD1 or TRDD3 (5 bases each). This CDR3 is built from 19 residues. Trimming took 5 bases from V and 4 from J, leaving 29 bases between them. The germline V gene encodes CDR1 TSWWSYY and CDR2 QGS. CDR3 nucleotides: TGTGCTCTTGGGTCCCATTGTCCGAATAGATACCTCGCGGACGATAAACTCATCTTT. Protein: CALGSHCPNRYLADDKLIF.

The sample holds a few counts of this clone. This likely came from a read error, as a far larger clone is one base away. Other DNA sequences of this sample code for an identical CDR3. This rearrangement joins TRDV1 to TRDJ1; D possibly corresponds to TRDD3 (5 bases). The CDR3 runs 16 residues. Germline V gives CDR1 TSWWSYY, CDR2 QGS. This CDR3 reads CALGERWSSYTDKLIF. DNA of the CDR3: TGTGCTCTAGGGGAAAGGTGGTCCTCGTACACCGATAAACTCATCTTT.

For this clone: A far larger clone is just one base off, so this is likely a read error. Other nucleotide sequences in the sample specify the same CDR3. The chain couples TRDV1 to TRDJ1; D is perhaps TRDD3 (5 bases). The J gene was missing in TCRdb and was found by matching the end of the DNA to germline. This CDR3 comprises 17 residues. Germline-derived CDR1 and CDR2 are TSWWSYY and QGS. CDR3 in DNA: TGTGCTCTTGGGCGCCGACGGGGGCTGTTATACACTGATAAACTCATCTTT. This gives the protein CALGRRRGLLYTDKLIF.

With regard to this clone: TCRdb's listed protein matches a much larger clone and diverges from this DNA's translation at residue 15, likely through a read error; the protein shown comes from the DNA. The gene calls are TRDV2 and TRDJ1; 9 nucleotides line up with TRDD3. CDR3 length: 17 amino acids. CDR1 is GEAIGNYY, CDR2 EKD, per germline. The CDR3, as DNA: TGTGCCTGTGATTCTTTGGGGGATAGAGCCTACACCGATAAACCCATCTTT. As protein: CACDSLGDRAYTDKPIF.

This clone occurred a few times. With a much larger clone just one base away, this may be a read error. No call exists for the J gene, whereas the V gene is TRDV2; TRDD3 was called by the table and not checked on the DNA. This CDR3 has 16 residues. CDR1 and CDR2 from the germline V gene are GEAIGNYY and EKD. The CDR3 sequence: CACDSLLGELTAQLFF. DNA of the CDR3: TGTGCCTGTGACTCCCTACTGGGGGAATTGACAGCACAACTTTTCTTT.

This clone was picked up a small number of times. A clone one base away is much larger, so this may be a read error. The chain's CDR3 is CALGELSLPIMPTGGYITDKLIF. The CDR3 DNA is TGTGCTCTTGGGGAACTCTCCCTCCCTATAATGCCTACTGGGGGGTATATCACCGATAAACTCATCTTT. The gene calls are TRDV1 and TRDJ1; 8 bases map to TRDD3. In the absence of a J gene in TCRdb, the DNA was matched to germline to assign it here. The CDR3 spans 23 residues. Germline V gives CDR1 TSWWSYY, CDR2 QGS. Trimming at V came to 0 bases and at J to 1 base, leaving 25 bases not matched to a gene.

This clone was detected only a few times. With a far larger clone one base away, a read error is the likely cause. This sample also contains other DNA sequences that code for the same CDR3. The V gene is TRDV1; the J gene was not called. The germline gives CDR1 TSWWSYY, CDR2 QGS. CDR3 length: 19 residues. The CDR3 spells CALGSFAPLPGRPRFKLIF. CDR3 sequence (DNA): TGTGCTCTTGGGTCATTCGCCCCCCTACCGGGACGACCTCGCTTTAAGCTCATCTTT.

There are many counts of this clone. The V call is TRDV1, the J call TRDJ1; 7 positions match TRDD2. J was trimmed by 1 base and V by 4 bases; bases with no gene match: 30. Germline values: CDR1 TSWWSYY, CDR2 QGS. The CDR3 spans 23 residues. The DNA of the CDR3 is TGTGCTCTTGGGGCCCCCGGAGCCTTCCTGCGATCGAATGACGATCCCGGCACCGATAAACTCATCTTT. Translating gives CALGAPGAFLRSNDDPGTDKLIF.